The 17 T cell receptor beta chains below were found in one sample sequenced in a study of metastatic and nonmetastatic thyroid tumors. With MiXCR, TCRdb called clones anew from the PCR reads. The data hold around 20,000 clones, with approximately 17% observed a single time. Every patient underwent thyroid surgery untreated. The sequencing input was blood. The receptors stem from a male donor with papillary thyroid cancer or a benign thyroid nodule (not recorded which). Some clones in this sample may be carry-over from other donors' samples.

This clone was detected ten times or more. This chain links TRBV6-4 with TRBJ1-2, with TRBD1 identical over 8 bases. The V segment lost 6 bases and the J segment 7 bases; nucleotides outside the gene matches: 10. The CDR3 has 14 residues. Germline V gene sequence: CDR1 MRHNA, CDR2 SNTAGT. CDR3 DNA: TGTGCCAGCAGGAGACAGGGGTTTAGCGGTGGCTACACCTTC. It encodes CASRRQGFSGGYTF.

This rearrangement joins TRBV30 to TRBJ2-7; 7 bases line up with TRBD1. This CDR3 spans 12 amino acids. Germline CDR1 reads GTSNPN; CDR2 reads SVGIG (reference sequence). V shed 1 base and J 6 bases; nucleotides not matched to a gene: 3. Here the CDR3 DNA reads TGTGCCTGGAGTGGGACAGGTCTCGAGCAGTACTTC. Translating gives CAWSGTGLEQYF.

This clone was recorded at least ten times. The chain is built from TRBV6-1 and TRBJ1-6; unclear D gene. Trimming took 1 base from V and 7 from J, leaving 14 bases between them. The germline V gene has CDR1 MNHNS and CDR2 SASEGT. This CDR3 is 16 amino acids long. CDR3 protein: CASSEVYGRRNSPLHF. The CDR3 nucleotides are TGTGCCAGCAGTGAAGTTTATGGCAGGCGAAATTCACCCCTCCACTTT.

This clone has at least ten counts. The gene calls are TRBV7-9 and TRBJ1-4; a possible D gene is TRBD1 (6 bases). This CDR3 spans 15 amino acids. CDR1 is SEHNR and CDR2 is FQNEAQ in the germline V gene (reference sequence). V lost 5 bases to trimming and J lost 1 base, with 11 bases between them. The CDR3 here is CASSPWTETNEKLFF. Written as DNA, the CDR3 is TGTGCCAGCAGCCCGTGGACAGAAACTAATGAAAAACTGTTTTTT.

This clone has ten or more counts. The V call is TRBV7-3, the J call TRBJ2-3; TRBD1 aligns across 8 bases. The CDR3 consists of 14 residues. The germline V gene has CDR1 SGHTA and CDR2 FQGTGA. Trimming removed 7 bases from V and 3 bases from J; junction bases left unmatched: 6. The CDR3 DNA follows: TGTGCCAGCACCACCGGACAGGGAACAGATACGCAGTATTTT. Amino acid sequence: CASTTGQGTDTQYF. Complete variable domain (other parts from reference TRBV7-3 and TRBJ2-3): GAGVSQTPSNKVTEKGKYVELRCDPISGHTALYWYRQSLGQGPEFLIYFQGTGAADDSGLPNDRFFAVRPEGSVSTLKIQRTERGDSAVYLCASTTGQGTDTQYFGPGTRLTVL.

This clone was observed many times. The chain links TRBV25-1 to TRBJ2-3; 11 nucleotides line up with TRBD2. Germline V gene data show CDR1 as MGHDK and CDR2 as SYGVNS. The CDR3 is made up of 14 amino acids. After removal of 4 bases from V and 3 bases from J, the junction contained 0 bases not matched to a gene. In DNA form, the CDR3 reads TGTGCCAGCAGTGGACTAGCGGGAACAGATACGCAGTATTTT. Translation: CASSGLAGTDTQYF.

Note on this clone: Other nucleotide sequences from this sample produce the same CDR3. This chain uses TRBV19 with TRBJ2-3; D perhaps matches TRBD2 (5 bases). Per germline, CDR1 LNHDA and CDR2 SQIVND (reference sequence). The CDR3 sequence is 16 residues long. V was shortened by 3 bases and J by 4 bases, with 17 bases between the two germline ends. CDR3 sequence: CASSMDSSGWSDTQYF. The CDR3 DNA reads TGTGCCAGTAGTATGGACTCATCGGGCTGGTCAGATACGCAGTATTTT.

V usage is TRBV4-2 and J usage is TRBJ2-1; 8 bases agree with TRBD2. The CDR3 has 17 residues. The germline V gene has CDR1 LGHNA and CDR2 YNFKEQ. V lost 3 bases to trimming and J lost 6 bases; unmatched junction nucleotides: 13. CDR3 in amino acids: CASSHRGRGAPRNEQFF. Written as DNA, the CDR3 is TGTGCCAGCAGCCACCGAGGGCGGGGGGCGCCTCGCAATGAGCAGTTCTTC.

This clone turned up a few times. The chain carries TRBV28 and TRBJ1-1; D possibly corresponds to TRBD1 (6 bases). Trimming removed 6 bases at V and 6 bases at J, with 11 bases between. The V gene's germline CDR1 is MDHEN and CDR2 SYDVKM. This CDR3 has 12 residues. Here the CDR3 DNA reads TGTGCCAGCAGCCTAACAGGGTCTGAAGCTTTCTTT. As protein: CASSLTGSEAFF.

The gene calls are TRBV4-1 and TRBJ2-7; D is uncertain. Germline V CDR1 and CDR2: MGHRA, YSYEKL. The CDR3 extends over 14 amino acids. With 5 bases removed from V and 0 bases from J, the gap between germline ends came to 11 bases. CDR3 amino acids: CASSFVVTSYEQYF. CDR3 in DNA: TGCGCCAGCAGCTTTGTTGTAACCTCCTACGAGCAGTACTTC.

This clone is categorized as medium-sized (0.01 to 0.1%). The chain links TRBV12-3 or TRBV12-4 to TRBJ1-1; no reliable D call. The CDR3 consists of 15 residues. Trimming took off 5 bases at V and 0 bases at J, with 13 bases between the two ends. The CDR3 spells CASSTSTRMNTEAFF. The CDR3 DNA follows: TGTGCCAGCAGTACATCGACCCGCATGAACACTGAAGCTTTCTTT.

This clone rates as medium-sized. V is TRBV4-1 and J is TRBJ2-2; weak D call: TRBD1 (6 bases). The germline CDR1 and CDR2 sequences are MGHRA and YSYEKL. Trimming left V 5 bases short and J 1 base short, with 11 bases between. The CDR3 totals 15 residues. Here the CDR3 DNA reads TGCGCCAGCAGCACCCGGACAGAGAACACCGGGGAGCTGTTTTTT. Its translation is CASSTRTENTGELFF.

As to this clone: Germline and junction disagree at one end, which may indicate a read error. The rearrangement joins TRBV5-5 to TRBJ2-7; no definite D call. This CDR3 spans 14 amino acids. CDR1 and CDR2 from the germline V gene are SGHKS and YYEKEE (reference sequence). CDR3 nucleotides: TGTGCCAGCAGCTCTACCACGGGCTCCCACGAGCAGTACTTC. As protein: CASSSTTGSHEQYF.

This clone qualifies as large. The V gene is TRBV9, the J gene TRBJ2-7, with 7 bases that match TRBD1. The CDR3 is 15 residues long. The V and J ends lost 0 bases and 5 bases, in that order; junction bases with no gene match: 8. Germline CDR1 reads SGDLS; CDR2 reads YYNGEE. The CDR3 sequence is CASSVGQGGIHEQYF. DNA of the CDR3: TGTGCCAGCAGCGTAGGACAGGGTGGGATCCACGAGCAGTACTTC.

This clone is judged medium-sized (0.01 to 0.1%). This chain joins TRBV4-1 and TRBJ2-7; TRBD2 matches 13 bases. Germline V gives CDR1 MGHRA, CDR2 YSYEKL. This CDR3 region has 14 residues. The junction had 3 bases not matched to a gene; V was cut back by 6 bases and J by 4 bases. The CDR3 here is CASSPTSGRYEQYF. CDR3 nucleotide sequence: TGCGCCAGCAGTCCGACTAGCGGGAGGTACGAGCAGTACTTC.

Relative to its sample, this clone is medium-sized. The chain carries TRBV9 and TRBJ1-2; weak D call: TRBD1 (5 bases). Trimming took 4 bases from V and 3 from J, leaving 25 bases between them. Germline V gene sequence: CDR1 SGDLS, CDR2 YYNGEE. The CDR3 is 18 residues long. The CDR3 region has the DNA TGTGCCAGCAGCACTCGAGTCACCGGGACCCTATTGGACTATGGCTACACCTTC. Translated: CASSTRVTGTLLDYGYTF. Together with reference TRBV9 and TRBJ1-2, the CDR3 gives the full variable domain: DSGVTQTPKHLITATGQRVTLRCSPRSGDLSVYWYQQSLDQGLQFLIQYYNGEERAKGNILERFSAQQFPDLHSELNLSSLELGDSALYFCASSTRVTGTLLDYGYTFGSGTRLTVV.

The genes are TRBV4-1 and TRBJ1-5; 8 bases agree with TRBD1. After removal of 6 bases from V and 8 bases from J, the junction contained 6 bases not matched to a gene. The CDR3 sequence is 13 residues long. Germline V gene data show CDR1 as MGHRA and CDR2 as YSYEKL. The CDR3 sequence: CASRDRASEPQHF. In nucleotides, the CDR3 is TGCGCCAGCAGGGACAGGGCTTCTGAGCCCCAGCATTTT.